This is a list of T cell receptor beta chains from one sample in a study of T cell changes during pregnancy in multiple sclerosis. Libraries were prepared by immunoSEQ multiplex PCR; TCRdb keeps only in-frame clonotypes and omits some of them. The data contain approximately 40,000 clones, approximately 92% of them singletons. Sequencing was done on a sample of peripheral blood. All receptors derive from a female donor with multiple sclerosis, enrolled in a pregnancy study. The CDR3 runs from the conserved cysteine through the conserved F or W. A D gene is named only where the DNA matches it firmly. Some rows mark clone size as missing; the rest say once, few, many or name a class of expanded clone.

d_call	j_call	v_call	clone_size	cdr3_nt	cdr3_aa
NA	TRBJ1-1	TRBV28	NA	TGTGCCAGCAGTTCCCCACCAGTAAACACTGAAGCTTTCTTT	CASSSPPVNTEAFF
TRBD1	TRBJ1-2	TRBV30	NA	TGTGCCTGGAGTCTCTCAGGGGGCAGGAACTATGGCTACACCTTC	CAWSLSGGRNYGYTF
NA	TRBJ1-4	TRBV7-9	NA	TGTGCCAGCAGCTTAGACGGGGGAAGTGAAAAACTGTTTTTT	CASSLDGGSEKLFF
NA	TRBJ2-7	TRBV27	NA	TGTGCCAGCAGTTTTACACGGGGGGCAAATATATACGAGCAGTACTTC	CASSFTRGANIYEQYF
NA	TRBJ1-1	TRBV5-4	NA	TGTGCCAGCAGCTTGGATGACACTGAAGCTTTCTTT	CASSLDDTEAFF
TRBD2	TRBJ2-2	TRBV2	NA	TGTGCCAGCAGTCAGGAGCGGGAGTGGCGGACCGGGGAGCTGTTTTTT	CASSQEREWRTGELFF
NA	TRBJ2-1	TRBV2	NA	TGTGCCAGCAATCAAGGGGCCATCAATGAGCAGTTCTTC	CASNQGAINEQFF
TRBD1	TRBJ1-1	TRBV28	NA	TGTGCCAGCACGGGACAGCCTTCGATGAACACTGAAGCTTTCTTT	CASTGQPSMNTEAFF
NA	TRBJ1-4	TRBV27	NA	TGTGCCAGCAGTTTATGGGGGGAGGCCAATGAAAAACTGTTTTTT	CASSLWGEANEKLFF
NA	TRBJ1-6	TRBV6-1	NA	TGTGCCAGCAGCTCCCGTCCGGATAATTCACCCCTCCACTTT	CASSSRPDNSPLHF
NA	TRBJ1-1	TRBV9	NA	TGTGCCAGCAGCGTAGATTTGGCCGGCGGGACTGAAGCTTTCTTT	CASSVDLAGGTEAFF
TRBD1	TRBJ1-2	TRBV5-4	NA	TGTGCCAGCAGCTTGGCGGGACAGGGTAATTCCTATGGCTACACCTTC	CASSLAGQGNSYGYTF
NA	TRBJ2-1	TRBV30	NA	TGTGCCTGGAATCAGAGAGACAATGAGCAGTTCTTC	CAWNQRDNEQFF
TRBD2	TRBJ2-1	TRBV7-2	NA	TGTGCCAGCAGCTTAGGGCTAGCGGCATCCTACAATGAGCAGTTCTTC	CASSLGLAASYNEQFF
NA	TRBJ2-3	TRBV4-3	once	TGCGCCAGCAGCCCCTCCCAACAAGGGGGCACAGATACGCAGTATTTT	CASSPSQQGGTDTQYF
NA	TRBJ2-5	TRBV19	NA	TGTGCCAGTGCCCCCGGGGGAAGGCAGGCCCAGTACTTC	CASAPGGRQAQYF
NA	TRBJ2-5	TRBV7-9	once	TGTGCCAGCAGCTTAGCCAAGGGGAGAGAGACCCAGTACTTC	CASSLAKGRETQYF
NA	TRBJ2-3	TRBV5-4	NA	TGTGCCAGCAGCAACACATGGCGGAGTAGGACAGATACGCAGTATTTT	CASSNTWRSRTDTQYF
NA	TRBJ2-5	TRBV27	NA	TGTGCCAGCAGTTTAAACCACAGGATTTTCCAAGAGACCCAGTACTTC	CASSLNHRIFQETQYF
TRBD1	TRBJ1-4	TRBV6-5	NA	TGTGCCAGCAGCCCCGGGACAGGGGGGGAAAAACTGTTTTTT	CASSPGTGGEKLFF
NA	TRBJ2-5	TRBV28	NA	TGTGCCAGCAGTTTGGAGGGTAACGCGGAGACCCAGTACTTC	CASSLEGNAETQYF
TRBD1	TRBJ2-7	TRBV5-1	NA	TGCGCCAGCAGCCTCGCCCGGGACAGGAGGGATACCGAGCAGTACTTC	CASSLARDRRDTEQYF
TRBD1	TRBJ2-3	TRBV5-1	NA	TGCGCCAGCAGCTCACAGGGGGCGAAAGATACGCAGTATTTT	CASSSQGAKDTQYF
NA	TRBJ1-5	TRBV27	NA	TGTGCCAGCAGTTCCTCCGGCAATCAGCCCCAGCATTTT	CASSSSGNQPQHF
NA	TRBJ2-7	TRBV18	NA	TGTGCCAGCTCACCAGAAGGGGGAGTAACCTACGAGCAGTACTTC	CASSPEGGVTYEQYF
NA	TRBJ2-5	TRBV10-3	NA	TGTGCCATCAGTGGCGCGGGGTTCCAAGAGACCCAGTACTTC	CAISGAGFQETQYF
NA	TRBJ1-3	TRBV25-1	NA	TGTGCCAGCAGGGTGAATACTGGAAACACCATATATTTT	CASRVNTGNTIYF
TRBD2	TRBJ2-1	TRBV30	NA	TGTGCCTGGAGTGGATGGGAGGGAGGGCTATACAATGAGCAGTTCTTC	CAWSGWEGGLYNEQFF
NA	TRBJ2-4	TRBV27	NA	TGTGCCAGCAGTTTCGTCCAGACCAAAAACATTCAGTACTTC	CASSFVQTKNIQYF
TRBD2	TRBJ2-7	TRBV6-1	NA	TGTGCCAGTGGGCTAGCGGACTACGAGCAGTACTTC	CASGLADYEQYF
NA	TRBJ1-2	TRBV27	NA	TGTGCCAGCAGTTTGACAGGTCACTATGGCTACACCTTC	CASSLTGHYGYTF
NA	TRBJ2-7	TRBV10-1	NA	TGCGCCAGCAGTGACCCAAGGGACCCCACCTACGAGCAGTACTTC	CASSDPRDPTYEQYF
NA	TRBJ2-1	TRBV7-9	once	TGTGCCAGCAGCTTAGGTCTTAGGAGCTCCTACAATGAGCAGTTCTTC	CASSLGLRSSYNEQFF
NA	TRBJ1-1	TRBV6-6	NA	TGTGCCAGCAGTAGTCTGGGGGGTGTGAACACTGAAGCTTTCTTT	CASSSLGGVNTEAFF
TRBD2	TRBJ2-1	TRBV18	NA	TGTGCCAGCTCACCGGTGACTAGCGGGTACAATGAGCAGTTCTTC	CASSPVTSGYNEQFF
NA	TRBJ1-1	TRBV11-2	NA	TGTGCCAGCAGCCTCCGCGGGGGGAAGAACACTGAAGCTTTCTTT	CASSLRGGKNTEAFF
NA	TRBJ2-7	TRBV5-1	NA	TGCGCCAGCAGCTTGGGGGTAGCGGTGGGAGTAAGCTCCTACGAGCAGTACTTC	CASSLGVAVGVSSYEQYF
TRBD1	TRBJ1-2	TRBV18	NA	TGTGCCAGCGACACAGGGGAGCGGTATGGCTACACCTTC	CASDTGERYGYTF
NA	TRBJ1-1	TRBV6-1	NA	TGTGCCAGCAGTGAGGCGGTCACTGAAGCTTTCTTT	CASSEAVTEAFF
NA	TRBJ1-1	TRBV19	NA	TGTGCCAGTAGTATAGATCGCTGGGCCACTGAAGCTTTCTTT	CASSIDRWATEAFF
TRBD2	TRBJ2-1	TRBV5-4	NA	TGTGCCAGCAGCTTAGGAGCGGGAGACTCCTACAATGAGCAGTTCTTC	CASSLGAGDSYNEQFF
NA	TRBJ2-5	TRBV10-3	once	TGTGCCGCCTGGGGGGCCAATCAAGAGACCCAGTACTTC	CAAWGANQETQYF
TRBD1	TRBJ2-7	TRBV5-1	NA	TGCGCCAGCAGCTTGAGACAGGGGATCTACGAGCAGTACTTC	CASSLRQGIYEQYF
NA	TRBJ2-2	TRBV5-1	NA	TGCGCCAGCAGCTTGGCAGGGGCGGACACCGGGGAGCTGTTTTTT	CASSLAGADTGELFF
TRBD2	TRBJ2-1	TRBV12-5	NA	TGTGCTAGTGGTCTGCCGACTAGCGCGGACAATGAGCAGTTCTTC	CASGLPTSADNEQFF
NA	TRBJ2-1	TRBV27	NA	TGTGCCAGCAGTTTTGCGGGATCCTACAATGAGCAGTTCTTC	CASSFAGSYNEQFF
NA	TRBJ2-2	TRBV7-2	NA	TGTGCCAGCAGCTTCGGGCAGAACACCGGGGAGCTGTTTTTT	CASSFGQNTGELFF
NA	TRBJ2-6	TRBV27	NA	TGTGCCAGCAGTTTTTTCAGGGTCTCTGGGGCCAACGTCCTGACTTTC	CASSFFRVSGANVLTF
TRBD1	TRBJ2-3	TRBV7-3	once	TGTGCCAGCACCTACAGGGGGTCTATAACAGATACGCAGTATTTT	CASTYRGSITDTQYF